This TCR beta chain was captured by sequencing in a study of siplizumab effects on memory and regulatory T cells. General study points: Naive T cells seemed more diverse than memory cells and seemed major alloresponse contributors.

V shed 6 bases, J shed 1 base, and the junction held 4 bases outside the gene matches. The CDR3 runs to 15 residues. In germline, CDR1 is MDHEN, CDR2 SYDVKM. Comment on this clone: Its cognate antigen is unknown.

Assay used: immunoSEQ multiplex PCR; TCRdb lists only in-frame clones, some missing. Here the sample spans some 56,000 clones, just over 95% being singletons. Specimen: naive CD8+ T cells sorted from blood. This chain uses TRBV28 with TRBJ2-3; 10 positions match TRBD2. This TCR was recovered from a human donor in good health. This CDR3 is CASRYLAGGTDTQYF. The CDR3 nucleotides read TGTGCCAGCAGGTATCTAGCGGGAGGCACAGATACGCAGTATTTT. The full variable domain, completed using reference TRBV28 and TRBJ2-3, is DVKVTQSSRYLVKRTGEKVFLECVQDMDHENMFWYRQDPGLGLRLIYFSYDVKMKEKGDIPEGYSVSREKKERFSLILESASTNQTSMYLCASRYLAGGTDTQYFGPGTRLTVL.